This record looks at one T cell receptor (beta chain) sequence and its context. Its target antigen remains unknown. Base quality data are lacking; no much larger clone is found one base away. The sample belongs to a study of cytomegalovirus exposure and HLA in healthy donors (dated by TCRdb to about 2017). As for the study more broadly: According to an earlier analysis of a few hundred of the donors, about 179 million T cells yielded 100 million or so unique TCR beta sequences and more than 250 Gb of sequence data. Roughly 300 gigabases of sequencing data and approximately 93 million unique TCR sequences were included in an early release covering about 700 HLA-typed donors. Of the roughly 400 genotyped donors, 81% fell in the genetic ancestry cluster associated with self-reported Caucasian donors. The aim of the study was to test whether cataloging public T cell receptors could identify signatures of past pathogen exposure. The T cell repertoires of about 700 subjects were profiled by immunosequencing and related to cytomegalovirus serostatus. A separate validation cohort of about 110 different subjects was used in addition to the approximately 700-subject first cohort. High-throughput TCR immunosequencing, statistical association of individual TCRs with disease status, and machine learning were combined to predict cytomegalovirus infection status. To study patterns of TCR occurrence, a later analysis re-analyzed previously published TCR beta repertoires from several hundred donors and added high-resolution HLA genotyping. In the later analysis, no new phenotypic data were used to find candidate immune exposures; instead, reliance was placed on TCR beta sequences and their occurrence across donors. To decide whether each TCR beta V gene segment behaved as functional or pseudogenic, an earlier analysis of approximately 590 of the donors relied on high-throughput TCR beta sequencing. Donor age, sex, ethnicity and CMV serostatus were compiled together with the repertoire data. In a later genetic analysis, genome-wide SNP genotypes for about three fifths of the roughly 670 donors were used, and that subset was treated as a discovery cohort. All discovery cohort repertoires had been generated on a single sequencing platform. HLA typing included class I and class II loci at four-digit resolution. The number of typed donors differed by locus: about 620-630 for A, B, C, DRB1 and DQB1; 522 for DQA1; 600 to 610 for DPA1; and some 470 for DPB1. Roughly five DR-DQ haplotypes were handled as single units for association and clustering, since linkage in the cohort was strong. On average, 235,054 unique TCR beta nucleotide sequences were sequenced per donor among a few hundred genotyped donors of the cohort, with roughly a sixth of those sequences being non-productive.

Overall study results and their limits: Only TCR beta chains were sequenced in this cohort, and the absence of alpha or paired-chain data limited detectable features. A cluster of highly shared sequence variants was judged likely to represent a technical artifact of the sequencing pipeline. A further reported finding was that TCR beta sequences accurately predicted the HLA-A and HLA-B alleles for most subjects in the first cohort. When HLA alleles, especially DR and DQ, strongly co-occurred, attributing TCR associations to individual alleles was difficult. In a later analysis, HLA-associated TCR beta chains were found to be more clonally expanded and to have lower generation probabilities than equally common non-associated chains. Sequencing depth was assumed to be roughly uniform across donors in the presence/absence analyses, though that assumption may not hold. In a later analysis, 16,951 TCR beta sequences were associated with specific HLA alleles at a false discovery rate of 0.05. Several of the top co-occurrence clusters appeared to be linked to parvovirus B19, influenza, CMV and Epstein-Barr virus, according to a later analysis. The earlier analysis of 587 of the donors excluded roughly 17 rarely observed V segments, including chromosome 9 orphons, because counts were too low. Immune exposure information for the cohort was limited to CMV serostatus. The classifier was reported to diagnose cytomegalovirus status with high specificity and sensitivity in both the original cohort and the validation cohort. Compared with the roughly 600-donor mean, donors in an Asian-associated ancestry cluster had fewer N-insertions in productive TCRs, according to a later genetic analysis. Across donors, most TCR sequences were observed very rarely, whereas some public TCRs were present in many individuals. V-gene and J-gene trimming of TCR beta chains was associated with a missense DCLRE1C variant in a later genetic analysis, and the association was replicated in an independent cohort. Linkage disequilibrium might explain the correlated functional status among segregating V segments, but an unknown experimental factor could not be excluded. The authors suggested that the approach could potentially be extended to other disease states and immunological phenotypes. A total of 164 TCR beta chains were listed by the study as associated with cytomegalovirus. Broadly in line with IMGT annotations, most TCR beta V segments showed up in productive rearrangements about 87% or about 30% of the time in an earlier analysis of around 550 of the donors. Because HLA typing was missing for some donors at each locus, association tests included only the typed subset. A later analysis found that TCR association rates varied across HLA loci, with DRB1 alleles showing the most associated TCRs and HLA-C alleles the fewest. In vitro tests confirmed that a few of the cytomegalovirus-associated TCR beta chains recognize cytomegalovirus antigens. In a later analysis, most CMV-associated TCR beta chains were found to appear HLA-restricted, with HLA associations seemingly driven largely by CMV exposure.

The library was built by means of the immunoSEQ multiplex PCR assay. For the multiplex PCR, a mixture combining 60 forward primers for TCR Vbeta segments and 13 reverse primers for TCR Jbeta segments was used. A multiplex PCR assay on genomic DNA amplified the CDR3 region of rearranged TCR beta genes. Amplified TCR beta libraries were sequenced as 87-base-pair reads on the Illumina HiSeq System. On the authors' methods: In a later analysis, tens of millions of unique TCR beta chains were counted across the approximately 670 repertoires, and about 10 million of these chains were shared by at least two donors. A nearest-neighbor algorithm error-corrected the raw reads and collapsed the reads into unique sequences, merging closely related sequences to remove PCR and sequencing errors. To assign V, D and J gene segments, CDR3 sequences were aligned to IMGT reference sequences. For a sequence to be retained, a match of at least six nucleotides to both a V gene segment and a J gene segment was required. Rearrangements were classified as productive when the CDR3 lacked stop codons and remained in frame with V and J, and all other rearrangements were classified as non-productive. CDR3 was defined according to IMGT convention as the region running from the second conserved V-encoded cysteine to the conserved J-encoded phenylalanine. The earlier analysis of fewer than 700 of the donors excluded sequences that lacked an unambiguous match to a single V gene segment. In an earlier analysis of approximately 550 of the donors, V segments were called functional above 56.7% productive rearrangements and were called segregating when the between-donor standard deviation exceeded 5%. A statistical classification framework was developed to diagnose cytomegalovirus status using the catalog of TCR beta chain sequences. V and J gene assignment, in a later analysis, came from comparing TCR nucleotide sequences with IMGT/GENE-DB human TR gene sequences. The TCRdist pipeline was used in a later analysis to assign CDR3 sequences and most-parsimonious VDJ recombination scenarios. In a later analysis, every TCR beta chain was defined by the combination of its CDR3 amino acid sequence and its V-gene family, and reads without a unique V-gene family were dropped. In a later analysis, around 650 highly shared, low-generation-probability nucleotide sequences were removed to address suspected cross-contamination and a sequencing artifact. In a later analysis, a clonal expansion index was calculated for each public chain from normalized within-repertoire ranks of inferred template counts. In a later analysis, generation probabilities were computed using a VDJ recombination model fitted to out-of-frame rearrangements, and the results were checked against IGoR. In a later analysis, hypergeometric tests were used to score TCR-TCR, TCR-HLA and TCR-CMV co-occurrence, with a repertoire-size bias correction applied to TCR pairs. To estimate false discovery rates, a later analysis permuted the HLA or CMV assignments 20 times. In a later analysis, co-occurring TCRs were grouped using DBSCAN, with TCRdist sequence similarity added in when clustering inside HLA-allele-positive subsets. Repertoires with fewer than 30,000 or more than 120,000 public chains were left out of co-occurrence clustering, as were about 5 repertoires with anomalous nucleotide sharing. TCRdb retrieved this table from immuneACCESS and kept in-frame rearrangements only. Not all clones are present; in checked studies, unresolved V genes account for under half, and no reason is known for the remainder. V and J calls and clone size are as listed in that table; D and trimming were resolved from the DNA. The sample table holds some 180,000 clones, of which around 83% were seen once. The ten largest clones represent about 1.3% of the sample.

The cohort was made up of 500 to 800 healthy bone marrow donors. Cohort members were all nominally healthy when sampled, although unrecorded immune exposures were likely present. The donor was CMV seropositive and was included in the group of 270 or so seropositive cohort members. Every donor gave a peripheral blood sample, and the peripheral blood mononuclear cells from that sample were used for TCR beta sequencing. Genomic DNA extraction from the blood cell samples was performed with the Qiagen DNeasy Blood Extraction Kit. The TCR sequence derives from a girl aged 2 to 10 in good health and CMV-seropositive. The sequenced material came from PBMCs.

The sequenced DNA: TGTGCCAGCAGCAAAGCAGGTGAACGGGGGGGAAGCTATGGCTACACCTTC. Translated, this is CASSKAGERGGSYGYTF. This sequence uses TRBV21-1 and TRBJ1-2. TRBV21-1 is reported as a pseudogene. From cysteine to phenylalanine, the CDR3 is 17 amino acids long. Only the CDR3 portion is preserved as DNA: 51 bases, with reading frame beginning at the first base.